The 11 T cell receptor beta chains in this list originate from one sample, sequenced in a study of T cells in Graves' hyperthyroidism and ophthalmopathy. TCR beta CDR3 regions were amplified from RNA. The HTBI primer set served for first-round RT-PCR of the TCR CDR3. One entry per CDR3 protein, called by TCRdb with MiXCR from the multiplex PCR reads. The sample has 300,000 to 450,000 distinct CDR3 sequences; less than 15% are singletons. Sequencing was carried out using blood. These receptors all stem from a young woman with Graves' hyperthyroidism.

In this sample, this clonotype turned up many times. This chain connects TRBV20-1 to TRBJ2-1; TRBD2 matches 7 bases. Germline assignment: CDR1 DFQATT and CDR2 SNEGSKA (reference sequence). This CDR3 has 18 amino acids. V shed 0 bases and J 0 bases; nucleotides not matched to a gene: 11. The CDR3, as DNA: TGCAGTGCTAGAGATATTATGGGCGGGAGCATCTCCTACAATGAGCAGTTCTTC. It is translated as CSARDIMGGSISYNEQFF.

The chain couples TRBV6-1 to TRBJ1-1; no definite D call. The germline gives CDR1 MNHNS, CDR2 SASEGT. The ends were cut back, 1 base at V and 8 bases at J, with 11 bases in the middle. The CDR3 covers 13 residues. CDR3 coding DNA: TGTGCCAGCAGTGAAGGGACCCCTTACGAAGCTTTCTTT. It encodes CASSEGTPYEAFF.

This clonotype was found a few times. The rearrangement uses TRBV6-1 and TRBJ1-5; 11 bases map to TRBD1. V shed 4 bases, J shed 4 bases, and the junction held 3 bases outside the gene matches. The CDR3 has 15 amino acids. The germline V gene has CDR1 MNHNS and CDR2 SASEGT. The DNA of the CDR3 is TGTGCCAGCAGTGGGACAGGGGGCGGGAATCAGCCCCAGCATTTT. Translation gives CASSGTGGGNQPQHF.

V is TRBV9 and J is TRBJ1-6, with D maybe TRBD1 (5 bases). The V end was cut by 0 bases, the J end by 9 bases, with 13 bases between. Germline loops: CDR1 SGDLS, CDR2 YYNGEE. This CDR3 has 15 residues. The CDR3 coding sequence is TGTGCCAGCAGCGTAGATGCCAGGGAGTCTTCACCCCTCCACTTT. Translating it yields CASSVDARESSPLHF.

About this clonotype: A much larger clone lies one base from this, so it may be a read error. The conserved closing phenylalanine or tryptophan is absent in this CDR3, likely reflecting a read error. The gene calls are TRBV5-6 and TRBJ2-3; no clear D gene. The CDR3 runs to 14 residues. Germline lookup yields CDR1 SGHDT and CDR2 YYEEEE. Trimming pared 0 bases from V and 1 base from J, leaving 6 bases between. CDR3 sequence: CASSLGSGTDTQYL. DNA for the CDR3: TGTGCCAGCAGCTTGGGGAGTGGCACAGATACGCAGTATCTT.

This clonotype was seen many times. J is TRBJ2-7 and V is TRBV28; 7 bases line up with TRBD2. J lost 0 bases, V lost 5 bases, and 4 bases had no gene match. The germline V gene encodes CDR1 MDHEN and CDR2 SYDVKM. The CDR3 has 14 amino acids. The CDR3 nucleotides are TGTGCCAGCAGTCCTAGCGGCAGCTCCTACGAGCAGTACTTC. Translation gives CASSPSGSSYEQYF.

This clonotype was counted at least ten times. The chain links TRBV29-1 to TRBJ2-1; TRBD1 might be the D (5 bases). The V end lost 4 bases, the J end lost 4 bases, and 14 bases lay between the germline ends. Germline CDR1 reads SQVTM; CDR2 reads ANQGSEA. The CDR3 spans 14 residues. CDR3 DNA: TGCAGCGTTGGCTCTGCAGGGTTTTACAATGAGCAGTTCTTC. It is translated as CSVGSAGFYNEQFF.

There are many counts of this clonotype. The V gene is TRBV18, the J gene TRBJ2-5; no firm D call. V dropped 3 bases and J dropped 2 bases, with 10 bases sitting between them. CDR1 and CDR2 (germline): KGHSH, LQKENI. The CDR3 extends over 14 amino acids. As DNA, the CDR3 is TGTGCCAGCTCACCCCCCCACGGGCAAGAGACCCAGTACTTC. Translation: CASSPPHGQETQYF.

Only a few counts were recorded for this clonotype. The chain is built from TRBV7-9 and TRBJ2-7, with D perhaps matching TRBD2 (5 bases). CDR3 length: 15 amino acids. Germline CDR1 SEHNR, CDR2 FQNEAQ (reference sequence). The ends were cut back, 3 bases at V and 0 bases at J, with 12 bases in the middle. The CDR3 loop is CASSFGQDFSYEQYF. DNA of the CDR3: TGTGCCAGCAGCTTTGGTCAGGACTTCTCCTACGAGCAGTACTTC.

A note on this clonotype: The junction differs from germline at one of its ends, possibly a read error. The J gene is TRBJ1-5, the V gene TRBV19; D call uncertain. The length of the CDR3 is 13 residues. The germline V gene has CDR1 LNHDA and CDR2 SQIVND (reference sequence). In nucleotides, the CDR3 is TGTGCCGGTAGTCCCGGTAAAAATCAGCCCCAGCATTTT. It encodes CAGSPGKNQPQHF.

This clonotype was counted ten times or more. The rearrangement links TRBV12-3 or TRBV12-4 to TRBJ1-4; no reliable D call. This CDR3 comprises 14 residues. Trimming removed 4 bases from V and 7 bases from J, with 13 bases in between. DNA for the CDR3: TGTGCCAGCAGTTATAGAGTTGTTGGTGAAAAACTGTTTTTT. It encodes CASSYRVVGEKLFF.